This T cell receptor (beta chain) emerged from a study of T cell responses to AZD1222 COVID-19 vaccine. Study outcomes and limitations: Nearly half of spike-specific TCRs reportedly go after variant regions that carry no mutations.

Method: immunoSEQ multiplex PCR; TCRdb's copy keeps in-frame clones and lacks some. This table has 50,000 or so clones, 89% appearing once. The ends were cut back, 5 bases at V and 7 bases at J, with 14 bases in the middle. CDR1 and CDR2 (germline): MNHEY, SMNVEV (reference sequence). The CDR3 is 13 amino acids. About this clone: What it binds is not known.

Sequencing used peripheral blood, obtained 28 days after the second AZD1222 dose. This sequence was found in an adult who received the AZD1222 COVID-19 vaccine. This sequence joins TRBV27 and TRBJ1-1; no clear D. The CDR3 loop reads CASSQNNGVEAFF. The CDR3 DNA is TGTGCCAGCAGTCAGAACAATGGGGTTGAAGCTTTCTTT.